The 4 T cell receptor beta chains given below trace back to one sample, sequenced in a study of blood T cells in healthy people across ages. Primers used in a second PCR of about 7 to 11 cycles were a sample-barcoded 5' primer and a J-beta primer mix. Via MiXCR, TCRdb re-called the 5' RACE reads, giving one row per CDR3 protein. The table has 1.5 million to 2 million distinct CDR3 sequences, under 30% seen once. The sample taken for sequencing was blood. The receptors here all came from a woman in her 30s in good health.

The chain combines TRBV4-3 with TRBJ2-3; D is possibly TRBD2 (5 bases). The V gene's germline CDR1 is LGHNA and CDR2 YSLEER. Trimming removed 2 bases from V and 8 bases from J, with 20 bases in between. The CDR3 totals 16 residues. The CDR3 region has the DNA TGCGCCAGCAGCCAACGGGCTCGGGGAGCGGCGGGTACGCAGTATTTT. Amino acids: CASSQRARGAAGTQYF.

The J gene is TRBJ1-2, the V gene TRBV11-2; the D gene is possibly TRBD1 (5 bases). CDR3 length equals 17 residues. The V gene's germline CDR1 is SGHAT and CDR2 FQNNGV. The V and J ends lost 5 bases and 4 bases respectively, with 23 bases between them. CDR3 nucleotide sequence: TGTGCCAGCAGCAATTTCAGACCCACAGGAATATCCTATGGCTACACCTTC. Residues: CASSNFRPTGISYGYTF.

This clonotype was counted at least ten times. The genes are TRBV6-6 and TRBJ1-5; 7 bases align to TRBD1. V gave up 2 bases and J gave up 4 bases; unmatched junction bases: 2. The CDR3 contains 14 residues. Germline-derived CDR1 and CDR2 are MNHNY and SVGAGI (reference sequence). This CDR3 is CASSYGGQNQPQHF. The CDR3 coding sequence is TGTGCCAGCAGTTACGGGGGACAGAATCAGCCCCAGCATTTT.

The rearrangement uses TRBV6-5 and TRBJ1-3, with D perhaps TRBD1 (5 bases). The CDR3 totals 13 residues. Germline CDR1 MNHEY, CDR2 SVGAGI. Trimming took off 8 bases at V and 0 bases at J, with 8 bases between the two ends. Here the CDR3 DNA reads TGTGCCAGCGGACAAAGCTCTGGAAACACCATATATTTT. This translates into CASGQSSGNTIYF.